This T cell receptor beta chain was retrieved from a study of response to subunit inactivated influenza vaccine. Findings of the study overall: It was the authors' suggestion that each seasonal influenza vaccination recruits few new T cells.

Each CDR3 protein is one row after TCRdb ran MiXCR on the RT-PCR reads. The table lists around 850,000 distinct CDR3 sequences, approximately 17% of them singletons. Worth noting for this clonotype: Its antigen is unidentified.

The TCR originated in a man aged 45-65 years who received an inactivated influenza vaccine. The sample was PBMCs from blood, taken roughly 5 days after vaccination.

The CDR3 sequence: CASSPLLTNQETQYF. CDR3 in DNA: TGTGCCAGCAGCCCCCTACTGACAAACCAAGAGACCCAGTACTTC. The rearrangement links TRBV11-2 to TRBJ2-5; D unclear. The V gene's germline CDR1 is SGHAT and CDR2 FQNNGV. The CDR3 length is 15 residues. Between the trimmed V and J ends, which lost 5 bases and 0 bases, there was a span of 13 bases. The variable domain in full, completed from reference TRBV11-2 and TRBJ2-5, reads EAGVAQSPRYKIIEKRQSVAFWCNPISGHATLYWYQQILGQGPKLLIQFQNNGVVDDSQLPKDRFSAERLKGVDSTLKIQPAKLEDSAVYLCASSPLLTNQETQYFGPGTRLLVL.